This section outlines one T cell receptor beta chain sequence together with its context. This clone showed up just a few times. The clone's antigen remains unknown. One base away there is no much larger clone; base qualities are not given. Libraries were constructed by the immunoSEQ multiplex PCR assay. DNA from the CD4+ T cells that had been cultured and isolated underwent TCR beta CDR3 sequencing. Per the authors' processing: Non-productive TCR sequences were removed, reads were trimmed to the CDR3 region, and CDR3s of at least 7 amino acids were retained. Antigen-specific clonotypes were identified with the MANAFEST web app by comparing expansion in peptide wells against reference cultures. To count as positive, a clone had to show expansion at FDR<0.05 compared with the reference and with all other wells, an odds ratio above 5, and a frequency above 0.1% in two replicate wells. Clonotypes significantly expanded in SARS-CoV-2 spike wells and in at least one common cold coronavirus spike condition were defined as cross-reactive. Using the stringdist R package, CDR3 similarity was measured by Levenshtein distance, and unrooted trees were constructed with ape in R 3.6.1. Entries here come from immuneACCESS through TCRdb and include only in-frame sequences with V and J called. Some clones fail to appear in such tables; in the studies checked, an unresolved V gene covers under half of the shortfall, and the cause of the remainder is unknown. V, J and clone size were drawn from that table, and D and trimming were deduced from the DNA. Here the sample has about 27,000 clones; more than 65% occur a single time. Approximately 21% of the sample is held by the ten biggest clonotypes.

The entry originates in a study of vaccination effects on CD4 cells after COVID-19 (dated by TCRdb to between 2022 and 2023). Regarding the complete study: Each participant got two doses of an mRNA SARS-CoV-2 vaccine, either BNT162b2 or mRNA-1273. SARS-CoV-2 spike-specific CD4+ TCR repertoires were compared before and after mRNA vaccination in COVID-19 convalescent patients and in infection-naive vaccine recipients. Cultures from other donors in the study were sequenced using the Oncomine TCR Beta short-read assay on an Illumina iSeq 100. Altogether, around 11 COVID-19 convalescent patients and a few SARS-CoV-2-naive healthy vaccine recipients made up the full study. The paper as a whole reports these results and caveats: Only a small number of convalescent patients were included, and no early post-infection timepoints were available, which limited the study. Among healthy vaccine recipients, nearly all vaccine-induced clones were SARS-CoV-2 mono-reactive, and just 1 of 255 was cross-reactive with common cold coronaviruses. Marked clonal contraction was observed in both infection-induced and vaccine-induced clones at late post-vaccination timepoints, consistent with waning T cell responses.

To identify antigen-specific CD4+ T cell clonotypes by their expansion, the ViraFEST assay first stimulated PBMC with viral peptide pools and then applied TCR sequencing. After around eleven days of culture, CD4+ T cells were isolated with the EasySep CD4+ T cell isolation kit. None of the healthy vaccine recipients had a prior SARS-CoV-2 infection, which was confirmed by nucleocapsid antibody tests that came back negative both before and after vaccination. Each well held roughly 2.2 million PBMC cultured in IMDM containing roughly 5% human AB serum, about 10 IU/ml IL-2 and gentamicin, along with 8 to 10 ug/ml peptides. On days 3 and 7, half of the culture medium was replaced with fresh IL-2-containing medium. Unless otherwise noted, each peptide stimulation condition was cultured in triplicate wells. Using Ficoll-Paque Plus gradient centrifugation, PBMC were separated from whole blood and then either used fresh or cryopreserved at -140C. The spike proteins of SARS-CoV-2 and of the common cold coronaviruses HCoV-NL63, HCoV-OC43 and HCoV-229E were spanned by overlapping peptide pools. The QIAamp micro DNA kit was used to extract genomic DNA from the cultured CD4+ T cells.

The CDR1 and CDR2 encoded by the germline V gene (reference sequence) are SGHNT and YYREEE. Measured from the cysteine to the phenylalanine, the CDR3 is 15 residues long. The CDR3 DNA has 45 bases and is translated from base 1. V is reduced by 0 bases and J by 1 base, leaving a spacing of 10 bases between them. The TCR comes from a human donor who received a COVID-19 vaccine. The V and J segments used are TRBV5-4 and TRBJ1-1; the D gene is not confidently resolved. Source: CD4+ T cells from PBMCs cultured with HCoV-NL63 spike peptides, taken before COVID-19 vaccination. The cell subset or site label, read with the paper, signifies: HCoV-NL63 spike overlapping peptide pool stimulation. CDR3 reads: CASSLASEGNTEAFF. DNA sequence: TGTGCCAGCAGCTTGGCATCGGAGGGGAACACTGAAGCTTTCTTT. The full variable domain, with segments outside the CDR3 supplied by the reference TRBV5-4 and TRBJ1-1 proteins, appears as ETGVTQSPTHLIKTRGQQVTLRCSSQSGHNTVSWYQQALGQGPQFIFQYYREEENGRGNFPPRFSGLQFPNYSSELNVNALELDDSALYLCASSLASEGNTEAFFGQGTRLTVV.